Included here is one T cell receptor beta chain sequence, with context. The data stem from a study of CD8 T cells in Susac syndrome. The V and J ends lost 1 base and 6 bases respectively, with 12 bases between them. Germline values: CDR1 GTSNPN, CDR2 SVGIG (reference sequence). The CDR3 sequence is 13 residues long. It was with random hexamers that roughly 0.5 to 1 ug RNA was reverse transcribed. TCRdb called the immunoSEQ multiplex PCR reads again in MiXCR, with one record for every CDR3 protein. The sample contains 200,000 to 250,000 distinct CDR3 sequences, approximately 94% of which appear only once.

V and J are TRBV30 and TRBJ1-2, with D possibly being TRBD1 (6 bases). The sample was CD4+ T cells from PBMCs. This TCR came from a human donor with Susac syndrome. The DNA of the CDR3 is TGTGCCTGGAGTGGTGGACAGAGGAATGGCTACACCTTC. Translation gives CAWSGGQRNGYTF. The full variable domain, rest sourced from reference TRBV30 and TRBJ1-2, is SQTIHQWPATLVQPVGSPLSLECTVEGTSNPNLYWYRQAAGRGLQLLFYSVGIGQISSEVPQNLSASRPQDRQFILSSKKLLLSDSGFYLCAWSGGQRNGYTFGSGTRLTVV.